The 27 T cell receptor beta chains in this list originate from one sample, sequenced in a study of blood T cells in healthy people across ages. Primed by a sample-barcoded 5' primer and a J-beta primer mix, a second PCR proceeded for 7 to 11 cycles. Each CDR3 protein is one row after TCRdb ran MiXCR on the 5' RACE reads. The sample lists under 1 million distinct CDR3 sequences; 40% to 50% were seen once. The sequenced sample was blood. These receptor sequences come from a man in his fifties or sixties in good health.

The gene calls are TRBV24-1 and TRBJ2-2; D is tentatively TRBD1 or TRBD2 (5 bases each). V was clipped by 3 bases and J by 7 bases, with 17 bases between them. Germline CDR1 reads KGHDR; CDR2 reads SFDVKD. The CDR3 has 16 residues. The CDR3 loop is CATSDRSGTGDGELFF. In DNA form, the CDR3 reads TGTGCCACCAGTGATCGCTCCGGGACGGGCGACGGGGAGCTGTTTTTT.

The genes are TRBV24-1 and TRBJ2-1, with TRBD2 matching 8 bases. The CDR3 runs 14 residues. The germline CDR1 and CDR2 sequences are KGHDR and SFDVKD. The trim removed 9 bases at V and 7 bases at J, leaving 10 bases unmatched. The CDR3 loop reads CATAPRGGGNEQFF. The CDR3 DNA reads as TGTGCCACCGCGCCCCGGGGGGGCGGAAATGAGCAGTTCTTC.

The chain carries TRBV4-3 and TRBJ1-5; 7 bases match TRBD1. With V trimmed by 2 bases and J by 4 bases, 5 bases remained unmatched. The germline gives CDR1 LGHNA, CDR2 YSLEER. The CDR3 is 15 amino acids. The CDR3 protein is CASSQQPGGNQPQHF. Written as DNA, the CDR3 is TGCGCCAGCAGCCAACAGCCAGGGGGAAATCAGCCCCAGCATTTT.

This clonotype was observed once. The chain combines TRBV4-1 with TRBJ1-4, with TRBD1 identical over 7 bases. This CDR3 spans 17 amino acids. Germline CDR1 and CDR2: MGHRA and YSYEKL. Losses at the gene ends were 4 bases for V and 2 bases for J; bases not matched to a gene: 10. Written as DNA, the CDR3 is TGCGCCAGCAGCCGAAGACAGGGCGCGGGTACTAATGAAAAACTGTTTTTT. Residues: CASSRRQGAGTNEKLFF.

The chain employs TRBV4-3 and TRBJ2-3; 8 bases are a match to TRBD2. Germline-derived CDR1 and CDR2 are LGHNA and YSLEER. This CDR3 spans 15 amino acids. The ends lost 1 base at V and 5 bases at J; junction bases unmatched: 5. CDR3: CASSQGGGKRDTQYF. As DNA, the CDR3 is TGCGCCAGCAGCCAAGGCGGGGGGAAGCGAGATACGCAGTATTTT.

The V gene is TRBV29-1, the J gene TRBJ1-1; D is ambiguous. The CDR3 is made up of 13 amino acids. V was cut by 1 base and J by 5 bases, with 11 bases left in between. The V gene's germline CDR1 is SQVTM and CDR2 ANQGSEA. CDR3: CSVEVQLGTEAFF. CDR3 bases: TGCAGCGTTGAAGTCCAACTGGGGACTGAAGCTTTCTTT.

V and J are TRBV19 and TRBJ2-7; D may correspond to TRBD1 or TRBD2 (5 bases each). The CDR3 consists of 14 residues. Between the trimmed V and J ends, which lost 3 bases and 4 bases, there was a span of 13 bases. The germline V gene has CDR1 LNHDA and CDR2 SQIVND (reference sequence). The CDR3 nucleotides are TGTGCCAGTAGTATCTCCAGGGACCGTTACGAGCAGTACTTC. Its protein product is CASSISRDRYEQYF.

A few counts support this clonotype. This sequence joins TRBV29-1 and TRBJ2-1; unclear D gene. V lost 4 bases, J lost 13 bases, and 17 bases lay in between. The V gene's germline CDR1 is SQVTM and CDR2 ANQGSEA. The CDR3 length is 12 residues. CDR3 protein: CSVVASSETQFF. CDR3 sequence (DNA): TGCAGCGTTGTGGCTAGTTCAGAGACCCAGTTCTTC.

The rearrangement links TRBV5-6 to TRBJ2-3, with D perhaps being TRBD1 or TRBD2 (5 bases each). The germline V gene has CDR1 SGHDT and CDR2 YYEEEE. With 3 bases removed from V and 0 bases from J, the gap between germline ends came to 11 bases. The CDR3 is 15 amino acids. The CDR3 sequence: CASSWGYRSTDTQYF. The DNA for the CDR3 is TGTGCCAGCAGCTGGGGGTACAGAAGCACAGATACGCAGTATTTT.

As to this clonotype: Sequence at one end of the junction differs from germline and may be a read error. The genes are TRBV9 and TRBJ2-1, with TRBD1 identical over 7 bases. CDR3 size: 13 residues. CDR1 SGDLS and CDR2 YYNGEE come from the germline V gene. CDR3 region: CASSGDRANERFF. The CDR3 bases are TGTGCCAGCAGCGGCGACAGGGCAAATGAGCGGTTCTTC.

The table lists this clonotype with a few counts. This chain connects TRBV20-1 to TRBJ2-7; D perhaps matches TRBD2 (5 bases). The V end lost 7 bases, the J end lost 7 bases, and 23 bases lay between the germline ends. Germline CDR1 and CDR2: DFQATT and SNEGSKA (reference sequence). This CDR3 contains 14 residues. CDR3 sequence reads: CSVSAPLVTGEQYF. The CDR3, as DNA: TGCAGTGTTAGCGCCCCCTTGGTCACCGGAGAGCAGTACTTC.

This clonotype has more than one count but fewer than ten. The J gene is TRBJ2-7, the V gene TRBV29-1; 8 positions match TRBD1. V shed 2 bases and J 7 bases; nucleotides not matched to a gene: 10. This CDR3 region has 14 residues. Germline V gene sequence: CDR1 SQVTM, CDR2 ANQGSEA. CDR3 coding DNA: TGCAGCGTTGAACCCAGGGGGCTTTACAATGAGCAGTACTTC. It specifies CSVEPRGLYNEQYF.

Of note for this clonotype: Germline and junction disagree at one end, which may indicate a read error. The rearrangement uses TRBV28 and TRBJ2-3; no definite D call. The germline V gene encodes CDR1 MDHEN and CDR2 SYDVKM. This CDR3 is 16 amino acids long. CDR3 coding DNA: TGTGCCAACAGTTCCTTGTCGAAGGGAAACACAGATACGCAGTATTTT. Its protein product is CANSSLSKGNTDTQYF. Supplemented by reference TRBV28 and TRBJ2-3, the full variable domain reads DVKVTQSSRYLVKRTGEKVFLECVQDMDHENMFWYRQDPGLGLRLIYFSYDVKMKEKGDIPEGYSVSREKKERFSLILESASTNQTSMYLCANSSLSKGNTDTQYFGPGTRLTVL.

V and J are TRBV12-3 or TRBV12-4 and TRBJ2-3; 11 nucleotides align to TRBD2. The CDR3 is 15 amino acids. The junction had 10 bases not matched to a gene; V was cut back by 6 bases and J by 8 bases. CDR3 loop: CASSATSGGRSTQYF. The DNA of the CDR3 is TGTGCCAGCAGCGCAACTAGCGGGGGAAGGAGTACGCAGTATTTT.

The V gene is TRBV12-3 or TRBV12-4, the J gene TRBJ2-3; TRBD2 matches 8 bases. The V gene end was trimmed by 6 bases and the J gene end by 5 bases; junction bases not matched to a gene: 4. This CDR3 is 13 amino acids long. The CDR3 coding sequence is TGTGCCAGCAGCCTCGGGGGGGAAGATACGCAGTATTTT. Its translation is CASSLGGEDTQYF.

The chain links TRBV7-3 to TRBJ2-1, with TRBD2 matching over 8 bases. V trimming: 5 bases; J trimming: 3 bases; junction bases outside the gene matches: 9. Per germline, CDR1 SGHTA and CDR2 FQGTGA. This CDR3 is built from 16 residues. CDR3 nucleotides: TGTGCCAGCAGCCTATATTCGGGGGGGAGCTACAATGAGCAGTTCTTC. Translated: CASSLYSGGSYNEQFF.

The V gene is TRBV7-2, the J gene TRBJ2-5; TRBD2 matches at 8 bases. J gave up 4 bases and V 0 bases, and 13 bases lay outside the gene matches. The CDR3 loop spans 18 amino acids. CDR1 is SGHTA and CDR2 is FQGNSA in the germline V gene. The CDR3 region has the DNA TGTGCCAGCAGCTTAGCGGGGGCCATAGGGCGGGGGGTAGAGACCCAGTACTTC. Encoded protein: CASSLAGAIGRGVETQYF.

This clonotype was picked up one time. The J gene is TRBJ2-1, the V gene TRBV4-2, with D perhaps given as TRBD1 or TRBD2 (5 bases each). V gave up 0 bases and J gave up 15 bases, with 15 bases separating them. The CDR3 consists of 13 residues. In germline, CDR1 is LGHNA, CDR2 YNFKEQ. CDR3: CASSQELRGDPFF. The CDR3 DNA is TGTGCCAGCAGCCAAGAGCTTAGGGGAGATCCGTTCTTC.

A few counts support this clonotype. This sequence joins TRBV6-5 and TRBJ2-5; 10 nucleotides agree with TRBD1. The J call may be mistaken, given a closer DNA end match to TRBJ2-7. The germline V gene has CDR1 MNHEY and CDR2 SVGAGI. CDR3 size: 14 residues. CDR3 loop: CASSSGQGGHEQYF. CDR3 sequence (DNA): TGTGCCAGCAGTTCCGGACAGGGGGGTCACGAGCAGTACTTC.

This chain links TRBV6-2 or TRBV6-3 with TRBJ1-1; TRBD1 agrees at 9 bases. Germline V gene sequence: CDR1 MNHEY, CDR2 SVGEGT. V was pared by 7 bases and J by 3 bases, with 9 bases of the junction left unmatched. CDR3 length: 15 amino acids. This CDR3 is CASTQQGARDTEAFF. Written as DNA, the CDR3 is TGTGCCAGCACTCAACAGGGGGCGCGGGACACTGAAGCTTTCTTT.

This chain uses TRBV6-6 with TRBJ2-3; 7 bases are a match to TRBD1. Germline V gives CDR1 MNHNY, CDR2 SVGAGI (reference sequence). V lost 0 bases, J lost 5 bases, and 5 bases stayed unmatched. The CDR3 consists of 15 residues. The CDR3 bases are TGTGCCAGCAGTTACTCGAATGGACAGGAAGATACGCAGTATTTT. It is translated as CASSYSNGQEDTQYF.

Concerning this clonotype: The DNA is left out, because the CDR3 cannot be placed on it with certainty; the CDR3 is given as TCRdb lists it. The chain carries TRBV5-1 and TRBJ2-3; TRBD1, the table's D call, was not compared with the DNA. The CDR3 length is 16 residues, termini included. The V gene's germline CDR1 is SGHRS and CDR2 YFSETQ. The CDR3 is CASSFSGPGSTDTQYF.

This clonotype was observed a handful of times. This chain links TRBV7-2 with TRBJ1-2, with D perhaps TRBD1 (5 bases). The germline V gene encodes CDR1 SGHTA and CDR2 FQGNSA. Trimming shortened V by 5 bases and J by 4 bases, and 17 bases separated the two germline ends. CDR3 length equals 15 residues. Here the CDR3 DNA reads TGTGCCAGCAGCCCCCAGGGCTCGGGGGGCTATGGCTACACCTTC. Encoded protein: CASSPQGSGGYGYTF.

This clonotype has only a few counts. The chain combines TRBV27 with TRBJ2-7; D unclear. The CDR3 spans 17 residues. The V gene's germline CDR1 is MNHEY and CDR2 SMNVEV (reference sequence). V was cut by 6 bases and J by 0 bases, with 21 bases left in between. CDR3 bases: TGTGCCAGCAGCCGAAGCCCTAAAACAACGAACTCCTACGAGCAGTACTTC. It specifies CASSRSPKTTNSYEQYF.

This rearrangement joins TRBV11-2 to TRBJ2-5; TRBD2 aligns across 8 bases. V lost 4 bases, J lost 3 bases, and 7 bases stayed unmatched. This CDR3 has 15 amino acids. Germline CDR1 SGHAT, CDR2 FQNNGV. The CDR3 here is CASSSQAGREETQYF. In DNA form, the CDR3 reads TGTGCCAGCAGCTCCCAAGCCGGGAGGGAAGAGACCCAGTACTTC.

The chain has TRBV5-5 and TRBJ2-7; 7 bases fit TRBD1. The CDR3 has 14 amino acids. Germline loops: CDR1 SGHKS, CDR2 YYEKEE (reference sequence). V gave up 2 bases and J gave up 8 bases; unmatched junction bases: 10. In DNA form, the CDR3 reads TGTGCCAGCAGCTTAGGGGGACAGATTACGAAGCAGTACTTC. This codes for CASSLGGQITKQYF.

Only a few counts were recorded for this clonotype. For the CDR3, the DNA is TGTGCCAGCAGTCCGGTGGGACTAGCGTACCAAGAGACCCAGTACTTC. Amino acid sequence: CASSPVGLAYQETQYF. The chain uses TRBV12-3 or TRBV12-4 and TRBJ2-5; TRBD2 matches at 10 bases. With V trimmed by 5 bases and J by 0 bases, 6 bases remained unmatched. The CDR3 runs 16 residues.